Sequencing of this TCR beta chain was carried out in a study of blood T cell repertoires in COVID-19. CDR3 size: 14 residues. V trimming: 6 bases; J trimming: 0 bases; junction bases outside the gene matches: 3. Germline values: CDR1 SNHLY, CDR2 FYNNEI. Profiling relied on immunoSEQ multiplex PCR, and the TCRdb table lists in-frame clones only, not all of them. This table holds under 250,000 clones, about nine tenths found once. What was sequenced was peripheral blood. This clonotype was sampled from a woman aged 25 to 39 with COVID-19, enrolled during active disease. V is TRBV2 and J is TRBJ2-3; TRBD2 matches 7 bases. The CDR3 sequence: CASSGGSSTDTQYF. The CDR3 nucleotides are TGTGCCAGCAGCGGGGGGTCTAGCACAGATACGCAGTATTTT.